This T cell receptor (beta chain) was obtained from a study of early T cells in non-severe SARS-CoV-2 infection. About the research overall: Sequencing of bulk RNA from unsorted whole blood was done, without chain pairing.

Unique molecular identifiers were added to individual cDNA molecules. TCRdb independently ran MiXCR on the 5' RACE reads; one entry per CDR3 protein. The sample lists 30,000 or so distinct CDR3 sequences; approximately 7% were seen once. By frequency in the sample, this clonotype is medium-sized. Its antigen is undetermined. Notes on the study in general: The matching step, a VDJdb search, favored anti-spike CD8 responses and missed private and CD4 specificities.

Germline lookup yields CDR1 KGHDR and CDR2 SFDVKD. The CDR3 sequence is 13 residues long. V gave up 7 bases and J gave up 3 bases, with 11 bases separating them. The rearrangement links TRBV24-1 to TRBJ1-1; D ambiguous. The sample consisted of whole blood. The receptor was derived from an adult who was a healthcare worker with PCR-confirmed SARS-CoV-2 infection or an uninfected control (not recorded which). The CDR3 DNA reads TGTGCCACCAGGGGCTTCGGGGACACTGAAGCTTTCTTT. Amino acids: CATRGFGDTEAFF.